The 21 T cell receptor beta chains listed next were all sequenced from one sample in a study of blood T cells in healthy people across ages. Sample-barcoded 5' priming and a J-beta primer mix drove a second PCR of 7 to 11 cycles. From the 5' RACE reads, TCRdb called clonotypes with MiXCR, one entry per CDR3 protein. The sample consists of roughly 680,000 distinct CDR3 sequences, approximately 52% of them appearing once. The sequenced material came from blood. The receptors derive from an elderly woman in good health.

The V and J genes are TRBV15 and TRBJ2-1, with D possibly called TRBD1 or TRBD2 (5 bases each). The CDR3 sequence is 15 residues long. The V end was cut by 3 bases, the J end by 2 bases, with 11 bases between. CDR1 is LNHNV, CDR2 YYDKDF, per germline (reference sequence). CDR3 bases: TGTGCCACCAGCAGGACGCAGGGACCCTACAATGAGCAGTTCTTC. This codes for CATSRTQGPYNEQFF. Complete variable domain (other parts from reference TRBV15 and TRBJ2-1): DAMVIQNPRYQVTQFGKPVTLSCSQTLNHNVMYWYQQKSSQAPKLLFHYYDKDFNNEADTPDNFQSRRPNTSFCFLDIRSPGLGDTAMYLCATSRTQGPYNEQFFGPGTRLTVL.

This rearrangement joins TRBV5-1 to TRBJ2-5; TRBD1 might be the D (6 bases). The closer fit of TRBJ2-7 to the DNA end suggests the J call may be wrong. The CDR3 is 14 amino acids. CDR1 is SGHRS, CDR2 YFSETQ, per germline. The CDR3 protein is CASSLKSRGYEQYF. CDR3 nucleotides: TGCGCCAGCAGCTTAAAAAGCAGGGGCTACGAGCAGTACTTC.

To note about this clonotype: This clone may be a read error of a much larger clone one base away. The chain has TRBV5-1 and TRBJ2-1; TRBD2 matches 11 bases. Germline V gene sequence: CDR1 SGHRS, CDR2 YFSETQ. V lost 3 bases and J lost 7; bases outside the gene matches: 6. The CDR3 loop spans 15 amino acids. The CDR3 coding sequence is TGCGCCAGCAGCTGGGTAGCGGGAGGGAGGAATGAGCAGTTCTTC. This sequence encodes CASSWVAGGRNEQFF. The full variable domain, in which reference TRBV5-1 and TRBJ2-1 provide the parts outside the CDR3, is KAGVTQTPRYLIKTRGQQVTLSCSPISGHRSVSWYQQTPGQGLQFLFEYFSETQRNKGNFPGRFSGRQFSNSRSEMNVSTLELGDSALYLCASSWVAGGRNEQFFGPGTRLTVL.

The rearrangement uses TRBV3-1 and TRBJ1-1; 8 bases align to TRBD1. CDR3 length: 16 amino acids. Germline loops: CDR1 LGHDT, CDR2 YNNKEL (reference sequence). V was pared by 1 base and J by 1 base, with 5 bases of the junction left unmatched. The CDR3 nucleotides read TGTGCCAGCAGCCAAGGGACAGGGCTGGGGAACACTGAAGCTTTCTTT. Translation: CASSQGTGLGNTEAFF.

This clonotype was recorded many times. The V gene is TRBV2, the J gene TRBJ2-7, with TRBD1 matching over 7 bases. The CDR3 is 14 residues long. Germline CDR1 SNHLY, CDR2 FYNNEI. After removal of 3 bases from V and 2 bases from J, the junction contained 4 bases not matched to a gene. CDR3 sequence: CASSDQGEAYEQYF. In DNA form, the CDR3 reads TGTGCCAGCAGTGATCAGGGGGAAGCCTACGAGCAGTACTTC.

The chain joins TRBV15 to TRBJ2-7; D possibly corresponds to TRBD2 (6 bases). V was shortened by 1 base and J by 4 bases, with 14 bases between the two germline ends. Germline lookup yields CDR1 LNHNV and CDR2 YYDKDF (reference sequence). The CDR3 consists of 15 residues. The CDR3 DNA sequence: TGTGCCACCAGCAGAGCCCTGTCTAGCGAGTACGAGCAGTACTTC. Its protein product is CATSRALSSEYEQYF.

This clonotype was counted a few times. The chain uses TRBV27 and TRBJ2-1, with D tentatively TRBD1 or TRBD2 (5 bases each). CDR1 MNHEY and CDR2 SMNVEV come from the germline V gene (reference sequence). The V end lost 5 bases, the J end lost 4 bases, and 12 bases lay between the germline ends. There are 14 residues in the CDR3. CDR3 bases: TGTGCCAGCAGTAAGGGACGGCTATACAATGAGCAGTTCTTC. Its protein product is CASSKGRLYNEQFF.

This clonotype showed up many times. The chain couples TRBV20-1 to TRBJ2-1, with TRBD2 matching 13 bases. Germline V CDR1 and CDR2: DFQATT, SNEGSKA (reference sequence). V was clipped by 4 bases and J by 9 bases; unmatched bases: 15. This CDR3 contains 17 residues. CDR3 sequence (DNA): TGCAGTGCTAAAAGGACTAGCGGGAGATCCGTCTCGGGTGAGCAGTTCTTC. It translates to CSAKRTSGRSVSGEQFF.

The rearrangement uses TRBV9 and TRBJ1-1; TRBD1 matches at 11 bases. V lost 3 bases to trimming and J lost 1 base; unmatched junction nucleotides: 8. The CDR3 runs 17 residues. From germline, CDR1 is SGDLS and CDR2 YYNGEE. CDR3 sequence: CASSDSDRGRGNTEAFF. CDR3 nucleotides: TGTGCCAGCAGCGACTCGGACAGGGGGCGGGGGAACACTGAAGCTTTCTTT.

The rearrangement links TRBV5-1 to TRBJ2-3, with D perhaps matching TRBD1 (5 bases). Germline V lookup: CDR1 SGHRS, CDR2 YFSETQ. The CDR3 has 15 residues. Deletions cut 4 bases from V and 4 bases from J, with 16 bases between. CDR3 loop: CASSPDFQGSDTQYF. CDR3 DNA sequence: TGCGCCAGCAGCCCGGATTTCCAGGGCTCAGATACGCAGTATTTT.

The chain employs TRBV28 and TRBJ2-7; the D gene could be TRBD1 or TRBD2 (5 bases each). CDR1 is MDHEN, CDR2 SYDVKM, per germline. Trimming pared 7 bases from V and 2 bases from J, leaving 15 bases between. CDR3 length: 14 residues. In nucleotides, the CDR3 is TGTGCCAGCACGACCGGGACCTTCACCTACGAGCAGTACTTC. It yields the protein CASTTGTFTYEQYF.

This clonotype was found a few times. The chain combines TRBV6-1 with TRBJ2-5; perhaps TRBD2 as D (5 bases). Germline V gene lookup returns CDR1 MNHNS and CDR2 SASEGT. This CDR3 spans 13 amino acids. V shed 0 bases and J shed 13 bases, with 15 bases lying between them. The CDR3 loop reads CASSEAFPGKSYF. For the CDR3, the DNA is TGTGCCAGCAGTGAAGCCTTCCCGGGAAAGTCGTACTTC.

This chain connects TRBV4-1 to TRBJ2-7; TRBD2 aligns across 12 bases. The CDR3 extends over 16 amino acids. CDR1 and CDR2 (germline): MGHRA, YSYEKL. V gave up 4 bases and J gave up 1 base; unmatched junction bases: 5. Here the CDR3 reads CASSPMGTSGSYEQYF. The CDR3 DNA reads TGCGCCAGCAGCCCCATGGGGACTAGCGGGTCCTACGAGCAGTACTTC.

This chain uses TRBV5-1 with TRBJ2-7; D gene unclear. V lost 1 base and J 5 bases, leaving 10 bases between the germline ends. The V gene's germline CDR1 is SGHRS and CDR2 YFSETQ. The CDR3 has 13 residues. Here the CDR3 reads CASSLRSDNEQYF. CDR3 nucleotides: TGCGCCAGCAGCTTGCGAAGTGATAACGAGCAGTACTTC.

In this sample, this clonotype turned up many times. The chain joins TRBV20-1 to TRBJ2-5, with D perhaps given as TRBD1 or TRBD2 (5 bases each). The V and J ends lost 6 bases and 0 bases respectively, with 17 bases between them. Germline V gene lookup returns CDR1 DFQATT and CDR2 SNEGSKA (reference sequence). The CDR3 is 15 residues long. CDR3 nucleotides: TGCAGTGCCCATTCGAGGGGTCGGAACCAAGAGACCCAGTACTTC. This codes for CSAHSRGRNQETQYF.

Comment on this clonotype: An end of the junction differs from the germline gene, which may be a read error. This CDR3 reads CAGSSIRGGASEQYF. CDR3 nucleotides: TGTGCCGGCAGTTCTATCCGTGGGGGTGCAAGCGAGCAGTACTTC. The chain links TRBV28 to TRBJ2-5, with D perhaps being TRBD1 or TRBD2 (5 bases each). Judging by the DNA end, TRBJ2-7 fits better; the J call may be wrong. The CDR3 runs to 15 residues. Per germline, CDR1 MDHEN and CDR2 SYDVKM.

The rearrangement joins TRBV27 to TRBJ1-1; D might be TRBD1 (6 bases). V was cut by 6 bases and J by 0 bases, with 17 bases left in between. Germline values: CDR1 MNHEY, CDR2 SMNVEV (reference sequence). This CDR3 region has 16 residues. This CDR3 reads CASRKATTGMNTEAFF. The CDR3 nucleotides are TGTGCCAGCAGGAAAGCGACGACAGGAATGAACACTGAAGCTTTCTTT.

With respect to this clonotype: A much larger clone lies one base from this, so it may be a read error. The V call is TRBV6-6, the J call TRBJ2-7, with unresolved D. Germline loops: CDR1 MNHNY, CDR2 SVGAGI (reference sequence). This CDR3 comprises 13 residues. Between the trimmed V and J ends, which lost 7 bases and 6 bases, there was a span of 16 bases. CDR3 bases: TGTGCCAGCATTCCACTTCCTCCTCTCGAGCAGTACGTC. Protein product: CASIPLPPLEQYV.

This clonotype occurred once. This chain connects TRBV6-5 to TRBJ2-5; TRBD2 matches 10 bases. Germline CDR1 is MNHEY and CDR2 is SVGAGI. The CDR3 contains 14 residues. Trimming cost V 11 bases and J 4 bases; bases outside gene matches: 10. CDR3 DNA: TGTGCCTGTGAAAGCGGGGGGGCCGGAGAGACCCAGTACTTC. It encodes CACESGGAGETQYF.

This clonotype came up many times. The chain has TRBV28 and TRBJ1-5; no clear D gene. This CDR3 has 14 residues. Trimming left V 3 bases short and J 3 bases short, with 9 bases between. Germline assignment: CDR1 MDHEN and CDR2 SYDVKM. Written as DNA, the CDR3 is TGTGCCAGCAGTTTTGGGGATCCCAATCAGCCCCAGCATTTT. Amino acids: CASSFGDPNQPQHF.

About this clonotype itself: This could be a read error, since a much larger clone is one nucleotide away. The chain is built from TRBV5-1 and TRBJ2-5, with 11 bases fitting TRBD2. With 3 bases clipped from V and 5 bases from J, the junction kept 9 bases outside the gene matches. Germline-derived CDR1 and CDR2 are SGHRS and YFSETQ. CDR3 size: 16 residues. The CDR3 loop reads CASSSGLADLWETQYF. CDR3 nucleotide sequence: TGCGCCAGCAGCTCGGGACTAGCGGACCTCTGGGAGACCCAGTACTTC. The full variable domain, in which reference TRBV5-1 and TRBJ2-5 provide the parts outside the CDR3, is KAGVTQTPRYLIKTRGQQVTLSCSPISGHRSVSWYQQTPGQGLQFLFEYFSETQRNKGNFPGRFSGRQFSNSRSEMNVSTLELGDSALYLCASSSGLADLWETQYFGPGTRLLVL.